These T cell receptor beta chains were read from a single sample in a study of blood T cell repertoires in COVID-19. Using immunoSEQ multiplex PCR, the repertoire was profiled, and TCRdb retains in-frame clones only, with some absent. The data show about 320,000 clones, around nine tenths seen once. Material for sequencing was PBMCs or T cells enriched from blood (not recorded which). The receptors shown here come from a woman aged 25 to 39 who had been exposed to COVID-19. Each CDR3 is given with its conserved first and last residue. A D gene is named only where the DNA matches it firmly. Size tells how often a clone was seen (once, few, many) or the class of an expanded clone, and some rows leave it out.

d_call: NA; v_call: TRBV4-2; clone_size: NA; j_call: TRBJ2-3; cdr3_aa: CASSRLRRDTQYF; cdr3_nt: TGTGCCAGCAGCCGGCTGAGGAGAGATACGCAGTATTTT
d_call: TRBD2; v_call: TRBV9; clone_size: once; j_call: TRBJ2-1; cdr3_aa: CARSGGGSYNEQFF; cdr3_nt: TGTGCCCGCAGCGGGGGGGGCTCCTACAATGAGCAGTTCTTC
d_call: NA; v_call: TRBV7-8; clone_size: NA; j_call: TRBJ2-3; cdr3_aa: CASSRTSTDTQYF; cdr3_nt: TGTGCCAGCAGCCGCACTAGTACAGATACGCAGTATTTT
d_call: NA; v_call: TRBV6-1; clone_size: few; j_call: TRBJ1-3; cdr3_aa: CASREGGRYSGNTIYF; cdr3_nt: TGTGCCAGCAGGGAAGGCGGGAGGTACTCTGGAAACACCATATATTTT
d_call: NA; v_call: TRBV5-1; clone_size: NA; j_call: TRBJ2-7; cdr3_aa: CASSLFGGYYEQYF; cdr3_nt: TGCGCCAGCAGCTTGTTTGGAGGTTACTACGAGCAGTACTTC
d_call: NA; v_call: TRBV9; clone_size: once; j_call: TRBJ1-5; cdr3_aa: CASSAGVGPQHF; cdr3_nt: TGTGCCAGCAGCGCGGGGGTCGGGCCCCAGCATTTT
d_call: NA; v_call: TRBV20-1; clone_size: once; j_call: TRBJ1-5; cdr3_aa: CSASPRAHQPQHF; cdr3_nt: TGCAGTGCTAGTCCGAGGGCCCATCAGCCCCAGCATTTT
d_call: TRBD2; v_call: TRBV10-3; clone_size: NA; j_call: TRBJ2-5; cdr3_aa: CAISDSSRSGGYQETQYF; cdr3_nt: TGTGCCATCAGTGATTCCTCGCGTAGCGGGGGTTACCAAGAGACCCAGTACTTC
d_call: TRBD1; v_call: TRBV4-1; clone_size: NA; j_call: TRBJ1-6; cdr3_aa: CASSQKTFRGTGDSPLHF; cdr3_nt: TGCGCCAGCAGCCAGAAGACCTTTAGGGGGACAGGGGATTCACCCCTCCACTTT
d_call: NA; v_call: TRBV11-3; clone_size: NA; j_call: TRBJ2-5; cdr3_aa: CASSLRSVGTQYF; cdr3_nt: TGTGCCAGCAGCTTACGTAGCGTAGGGACCCAGTACTTC
d_call: NA; v_call: TRBV10-3; clone_size: NA; j_call: TRBJ1-1; cdr3_aa: CAIGGSTEAFF; cdr3_nt: TGTGCCATTGGGGGGAGTACTGAAGCTTTCTTT
d_call: NA; v_call: TRBV12-3/TRBV12-4; clone_size: NA; j_call: TRBJ2-7; cdr3_aa: CASRQGLIYEQYF; cdr3_nt: TGTGCCAGCAGGCAGGGGTTAATCTACGAGCAGTACTTC
d_call: NA; v_call: TRBV29-1; clone_size: once; j_call: TRBJ1-2; cdr3_aa: CSVEPRFDGDGYTF; cdr3_nt: TGCAGCGTTGAACCCCGATTTGACGGGGATGGCTACACCTTC
d_call: TRBD1; v_call: TRBV5-6; clone_size: NA; j_call: TRBJ2-3; cdr3_aa: CASGSRQGKWVDTQYF; cdr3_nt: TGTGCCAGCGGATCGAGACAGGGCAAGTGGGTCGATACGCAGTATTTT
d_call: NA; v_call: TRBV7-6; clone_size: once; j_call: TRBJ1-4; cdr3_aa: CASSLMAGAGEKLFF; cdr3_nt: TGTGCCAGCAGCTTAATGGCAGGGGCGGGTGAAAAACTGTTTTTT
d_call: TRBD1; v_call: TRBV6-6; clone_size: once; j_call: TRBJ2-7; cdr3_aa: CASRITGGSNEQYF; cdr3_nt: TGTGCCAGCCGTATCACAGGGGGCTCGAACGAGCAGTACTTC
d_call: TRBD1; v_call: TRBV9; clone_size: NA; j_call: TRBJ1-2; cdr3_aa: CASSAYRDRVYGYTF; cdr3_nt: TGTGCCAGCAGCGCATACCGGGACAGGGTATATGGCTACACCTTC
d_call: TRBD1; v_call: TRBV6-2/TRBV6-3; clone_size: NA; j_call: TRBJ1-2; cdr3_aa: CASTPEGANYGYTF; cdr3_nt: TGTGCCAGCACCCCCGAGGGGGCAAACTATGGCTACACCTTC
d_call: NA; v_call: TRBV18; clone_size: once; j_call: TRBJ2-2; cdr3_aa: CASSPPVGSLNTGELFF; cdr3_nt: TGTGCCAGCTCACCCCCCGTGGGTAGCCTTAACACCGGGGAGCTGTTTTTT
d_call: TRBD2; v_call: TRBV18; clone_size: NA; j_call: TRBJ2-3; cdr3_aa: CASSRSGMSTDTQYF; cdr3_nt: TGTGCCAGCTCACGTAGCGGGATGAGCACAGATACGCAGTATTTT
d_call: TRBD2; v_call: TRBV11-2; clone_size: NA; j_call: TRBJ2-3; cdr3_aa: CASSRQGLAGGPPADTQYF; cdr3_nt: TGTGCCAGCAGCCGACAAGGACTAGCGGGGGGACCTCCGGCAGATACGCAGTATTTT
d_call: TRBD1; v_call: TRBV3-1/TRBV3-2; clone_size: NA; j_call: TRBJ1-2; cdr3_aa: CASSQDTRGLSYGYTF; cdr3_nt: TGTGCCAGCAGCCAAGATACCAGGGGGCTGAGCTATGGCTACACCTTC
d_call: TRBD2; v_call: TRBV24-1; clone_size: NA; j_call: TRBJ2-1; cdr3_aa: CATSDPSSGGLYEQFF; cdr3_nt: TGTGCCACCAGTGACCCGTCTAGCGGGGGACTCTATGAGCAGTTCTTC